Given below is one T cell receptor beta chain in context. Its specific antigen is unknown. Base qualities are missing; no much larger clone stands one base away. This record comes from a study of cytomegalovirus exposure and HLA in healthy donors (TCRdb year 2017). For the study in its entirety: In an earlier analysis of some 550 of the donors, 276 Gb of sequence data and roughly 100 million unique TCR beta sequences from 180 million or so T cells were reported. An early release that covered more than 550 HLA-typed donors contained approximately 300 gigabases of sequencing data and 70 million to 100 million unique TCR sequences. Among the roughly 390 genotyped donors, around 81% belonged to the genetic ancestry cluster associated with self-reported Caucasian donors. The study was designed to test whether signatures of past pathogen exposure could be identified by cataloging public T cell receptors. The T cell repertoires of 666 subjects were profiled by immunosequencing and related to cytomegalovirus serostatus. In addition to the first cohort of around 670 subjects, a separate validation cohort of 100 to 150 different subjects was used. To predict cytomegalovirus infection status, the study combined high-throughput TCR immunosequencing, statistical association of individual TCRs with disease status, and machine learning. A later analysis re-examined previously published TCR beta repertoires from 600 to 700 donors and added high-resolution HLA genotyping to investigate patterns of TCR occurrence. In the later analysis, no new phenotypic data were used to find candidate immune exposures; instead, reliance was placed on TCR beta sequences and their occurrence across donors. An earlier analysis of 500 to 650 of the donors applied high-throughput TCR beta sequencing to assess whether each TCR beta V gene segment acted as functional or pseudogenic. Donor age, sex, ethnicity and CMV serostatus were compiled alongside the repertoire data. Genome-wide SNP genotypes for about 55% of the 666 donors were used in a later genetic analysis, which treated that subset as a discovery cohort. Every discovery cohort repertoire had been produced on one sequencing platform. HLA typing covered class I and class II loci at four-digit resolution. The number of typed donors differed by locus: about 629-630 for A, B, C, DRB1 and DQB1; some 500 for DQA1; 606 for DPA1; and some 430 for DPB1. Several DR-DQ haplotypes were handled as single units for association and clustering because linkage in the cohort was strong. Among around 400 genotyped donors of the cohort, an average of around 250,000 unique TCR beta nucleotide sequences was sequenced per donor, of which about 19% were non-productive. Paper-wide results and their limitations: Most CMV-associated TCR beta chains appeared to be HLA-restricted in a later analysis, and the HLA associations seemed to be driven largely by CMV exposure. Strong co-occurrence of HLA alleles, especially DR and DQ, made assigning TCR associations to individual alleles difficult. A later analysis reported that several top co-occurrence clusters appeared linked to parvovirus B19, influenza, CMV and Epstein-Barr virus. The study gave a list of 150 to 200 TCR beta chains associated with cytomegalovirus. Compared with the approximately 720-donor mean, donors in an Asian-associated ancestry cluster had fewer N-insertions in productive TCRs, according to a later genetic analysis. Most TCR sequences were seen in very few donors, while some public TCRs were found in many individuals. The only immune exposure information available for the cohort was CMV serostatus. Linkage disequilibrium might explain the correlated functional status among segregating V segments, but an unknown experimental factor could not be excluded. In a later analysis, about 17,000 TCR beta sequences were associated with specific HLA alleles at a false discovery rate of 0.05. In an earlier analysis of about 550 of the donors, most TCR beta V segments were observed in productive rearrangements about 87% or about 30% of the time, broadly matching IMGT annotations. The classifier was reported to diagnose cytomegalovirus status with high specificity and sensitivity in both the original and validation cohorts. HLA typing was unavailable for some donors at each locus, so association tests used only the typed subset. In this cohort, only TCR beta chains were sequenced, and detectable features were limited by the absence of alpha or paired-chain data. Compared with equally common non-associated chains, HLA-associated TCR beta chains in a later analysis were more clonally expanded and had lower generation probabilities. Some IMGT-functional V segments, including TRBV6-2 and TRBV6-3, could not be distinguished by the 87-base-pair reads and were therefore excluded. A group of highly shared sequence variants was considered likely to be a technical artifact of the sequencing pipeline. Three of the identified cytomegalovirus-associated TCR beta chains were confirmed in vitro to be specific for cytomegalovirus antigens. Sequencing depth was assumed to be roughly uniform across donors in the presence/absence analyses, though that assumption may not hold. Over 15 rarely observed V segments, including chromosome 9 orphons, were excluded from the earlier analysis of about 500 of the donors because counts were too low. It was suggested by the authors that the approach could potentially be generalized to other disease states and immunological phenotypes. A further reported finding was that TCR beta sequences accurately predicted the HLA-A and HLA-B alleles for most subjects in the first cohort. According to a later analysis, TCR association rates differed among HLA loci, with DRB1 alleles showing the most associated TCRs and HLA-C alleles showing the fewest. A later genetic analysis associated a missense DCLRE1C variant with V-gene and J-gene trimming of TCR beta chains, and an independent cohort replicated the association.

The cohort was made up of 500 to 850 healthy bone marrow donors. At the time of sampling, every cohort member was nominally healthy, though immune exposures that went unrecorded were likely present. The donor was CMV seropositive and belonged to the group of some 290 seropositive cohort members. Each donor provided a peripheral blood sample, and peripheral blood mononuclear cells were used for TCR beta sequencing. The Qiagen DNeasy Blood Extraction Kit was used to extract genomic DNA from the blood cell samples. The germline ends are 16 bases apart after V is trimmed by 3 bases and J by 7 bases. Looking up the germline V gene (reference sequence) yields CDR1 GTSNPN and CDR2 SVGIG. The CDR3 numbers 14 residues from cysteine through phenylalanine. The kept DNA is CDR3 alone, 42 bases in frame from the first base. Receptors were amplified or captured by the immunoSEQ multiplex PCR assay. For the multiplex PCR, a mixture combining 60 forward primers for TCR Vbeta segments and 13 reverse primers for TCR Jbeta segments was used. Amplification of the CDR3 region of rearranged TCR beta genes was performed with a multiplex PCR assay on genomic DNA. On the Illumina HiSeq System, the amplified TCR beta libraries were sequenced as 87-base-pair reads. From the authors' description of their analysis: A later analysis tallied roughly 76 million unique TCR beta chains across the 660 or so repertoires, and around 10 million of those chains were shared by two or more donors. To remove PCR and sequencing errors, raw reads were error-corrected and collapsed into unique sequences using a nearest-neighbor algorithm that merged closely related sequences. CDR3 sequences were aligned to IMGT reference sequences to assign V, D and J gene segments. For a sequence to be retained, a match of at least six nucleotides was required to both a V gene segment and a J gene segment. Rearrangements were called productive when the CDR3 lacked stop codons and stayed in frame with V and J; all others were non-productive. Following IMGT convention, CDR3 was defined as the stretch from the second conserved V-encoded cysteine up to the conserved J-encoded phenylalanine. In an earlier analysis of some 550 of the donors, sequences lacking an unambiguous match to a single V gene segment were excluded. An earlier analysis of several hundred of the donors classified V segments as functional when productive rearrangements were above 56.7% and as segregating when the standard deviation between donors was above 5%. A statistical classification framework was built for diagnosing cytomegalovirus status from the catalog of TCR beta chain sequences. V and J gene assignment, in a later analysis, came from comparing TCR nucleotide sequences with IMGT/GENE-DB human TR gene sequences. Using the TCRdist pipeline, a later analysis assigned CDR3 sequences along with most-parsimonious VDJ recombination scenarios. In a later analysis, every TCR beta chain was defined by the combination of its CDR3 amino acid sequence and its V-gene family, and reads without a unique V-gene family were dropped. As a way to deal with suspected cross-contamination and a sequencing artifact, a later analysis dropped hundreds of nucleotide sequences that were highly shared and had low generation probability. For each public chain, a later analysis derived a clonal expansion index from normalized ranks of inferred template counts within each repertoire. In a later analysis, generation probabilities were computed using a VDJ recombination model fitted to out-of-frame rearrangements, and the results were checked against IGoR. In a later analysis, hypergeometric tests were used to score TCR-TCR, TCR-HLA and TCR-CMV co-occurrence, with a repertoire-size bias correction applied to TCR pairs. In a later analysis, false discovery rates were estimated by permuting HLA or CMV assignments 20 times. In a later analysis, co-occurring TCRs were grouped using DBSCAN, with TCRdist sequence similarity added in when clustering inside HLA-allele-positive subsets. For co-occurrence clustering, repertoires with fewer than 30,000 or more than 120,000 public chains were excluded, along with roughly five repertoires with anomalous nucleotide sharing. The table was pulled from immuneACCESS by TCRdb, which kept in-frame rearrangements only. Such tables lose some clones; where checked, under half of the loss comes from unresolved V genes, and the rest has no known cause. For V, J and clone size, that table is used; D and trimming come from the DNA. The sample contains some 110,000 clones, about 70% of them found a single time. The ten largest account for 4% to 5.5% of the sample.

The chain couples TRBV30 to TRBJ1-5; the D segment could be TRBD1, given 5 matching bases. This sequence originates from a man aged 25 to 45 in good health and CMV-seropositive. The sample consisted of PBMCs. The nucleotide sequence reads as follows: TGTGCCTGGAGCGAGACCCCAGGGTGGCAGCCCCAGCATTTT. This is translated as CAWSETPGWQPQHF.